The present T cell receptor beta chain was sequenced within a study of blood T cell repertoires in COVID-19. Study-wide background: COVID-19 samples from acute and convalescent phases originated in the United States, Italy and Spain. PBMCs, B-cell-depleted T cells, or T cells provided the cDNA or gDNA that made up the material.

In the authors' workflow: Amplifying reference gene primers gave estimates of nucleated cell counts. Measured with immunoSEQ multiplex PCR; TCRdb has only the in-frame clones, and not every one. D and trimming come from the DNA, and the V and J calls and clone size come from that table. Of around 140,000 clones in the sample, around 81% are singletons; the top ten hold around 1.5%. The V end lost 5 bases, the J end lost 9 bases, and 14 bases lay between the germline ends. CDR1 and CDR2 from the germline V gene are SGHAT and FQNNGV. The CDR3 is 12 residues long. The sample taken for sequencing was peripheral blood. This receptor was obtained from a human donor in a cohort sampled during active COVID-19. The rearrangement joins TRBV11-2 to TRBJ2-7; D gene ambiguous. CDR3 nucleotides: TGTGCCAGCAGCCGTAACCAGGCTGCGCAGTACTTC. This translates into CASSRNQAAQYF.